One and the same sample provided the 27 T cell receptor beta chains below, sequenced in a study of beta chain features in type 1 diabetes. The study reverse transcribed the entire isolated RNA, so it sequenced expressed TCRB transcripts. Only in-frame clones appear in the TCRdb table, and some are missing; sequencing was by immunoSEQ multiplex PCR. The sample holds some 140,000 clones, 9% to 9.5% seen once. Sequencing was done on a sample of central memory CD4+ T cells from blood. These receptors originate from a man aged 18 to 35 in good health.

This clone was picked up a small number of times. The chain couples TRBV7-6 to TRBJ1-6; 9 nucleotides agree with TRBD1. The CDR3 has 14 amino acids. V trimming: 5 bases; J trimming: 8 bases; junction bases outside the gene matches: 4. The germline gives CDR1 SGHVS, CDR2 FNYEAQ. The CDR3 DNA reads as TGTGCCAGCAGCCGACAGGGGGGAGATTCACCCCTCCACTTT. It yields the protein CASSRQGGDSPLHF.

In this sample, this clone turned up a few times. CDR3 bases: TGTGCCAGTAGTATCACAATGGGGGGGAGCAATCAGCCCCAGCATTTT. Translation gives CASSITMGGSNQPQHF. The gene calls are TRBV19 and TRBJ1-5; possible D gene TRBD1, 5 bases. The CDR3 length is 16 residues. V was pared by 3 bases and J by 1 base, with 13 bases between. Germline V gene data show CDR1 as LNHDA and CDR2 as SQIVND (reference sequence).

The genes are TRBV7-8 and TRBJ1-2; no clear D. Germline CDR1 SGHVS, CDR2 FQNEAQ. V lost 6 bases and J lost 5, with 10 bases in between. This CDR3 has 12 residues. CDR3 residues: CASSLGSYGYTF. The DNA of the CDR3 is TGTGCCAGCAGTCTAGGTTCTTATGGCTACACCTTC.

The gene calls are TRBV6-1 and TRBJ1-2, with a tentative D call TRBD1 (6 bases). Germline lookup yields CDR1 MNHNS and CDR2 SASEGT. The CDR3 loop spans 13 amino acids. The V gene lost 8 bases and the J gene lost 6 bases, with 16 bases spanning the gap. In DNA form, the CDR3 reads TGTGCCAGCCAGGGAGCTGGGGGCAATGGCTACACCTTC. This sequence encodes CASQGAGGNGYTF.

This clone has a handful of counts. The chain recombines TRBV2 with TRBJ2-1; tentatively, D is TRBD2 (5 bases). Germline V gene lookup returns CDR1 SNHLY and CDR2 FYNNEI. The CDR3 runs to 13 residues. Trimming shortened V by 4 bases and J by 1 base, and 5 bases separated the two germline ends. The CDR3 nucleotides are TGTGCCAGCAGTGGACTATCCTACAATGAGCAGTTCTTC. It codes for CASSGLSYNEQFF. Drawing the rest from reference TRBV2 and TRBJ2-1, the complete variable domain is EPEVTQTPSHQVTQMGQEVILRCVPISNHLYFYWYRQILGQKVEFLVSFYNNEISEKSEIFDDQFSVERPDGSNFTLKIRSTKLEDSAMYFCASSGLSYNEQFFGPGTRLTVL.

The CDR3 sequence: CASSFGVLQGAQDGYTF. The DNA of the CDR3 is TGTGCCAGCAGCTTCGGGGTTTTACAGGGGGCGCAGGATGGCTACACCTTC. The chain is built from TRBV7-2 and TRBJ1-2; 9 bases match TRBD1. CDR3 size: 17 residues. CDR1 and CDR2 from the germline V gene are SGHTA and FQGNSA. The trim removed 3 bases at V and 6 bases at J, leaving 14 bases unmatched.

The chain joins TRBV11-2 to TRBJ1-1; weak D call: TRBD1 (6 bases). V lost 0 bases to trimming and J lost 5 bases, with 10 bases between them. This CDR3 spans 14 amino acids. Germline CDR1 SGHAT, CDR2 FQNNGV. The CDR3 loop reads CASSLERGGTEAFF. The CDR3 nucleotides are TGTGCCAGCAGCTTAGAAAGGGGGGGGACTGAAGCTTTCTTT.

The rearrangement uses TRBV9 and TRBJ2-2; 8 positions agree with TRBD2. This CDR3 is 17 amino acids long. In germline, CDR1 is SGDLS, CDR2 YYNGEE. V was clipped by 0 bases and J by 3 bases; unmatched bases: 7. The CDR3 DNA follows: TGTGCCAGCAGCGTAGGAGGGCGGGGGGCTTACACCGGGGAGCTGTTTTTT. It specifies CASSVGGRGAYTGELFF.

This clone was counted only a few times. The chain has TRBV7-2 and TRBJ1-5; D perhaps matches TRBD1 (6 bases). Trimming pared 2 bases from V and 7 bases from J, leaving 18 bases between. The germline CDR1 and CDR2 sequences are SGHTA and FQGNSA. The CDR3 covers 16 residues. For the CDR3, the DNA is TGTGCCAGCAGCTTAAAGGGTTTGACAGGTCAACAGCCCCAGCATTTT. It is translated as CASSLKGLTGQQPQHF.

Only a few counts were recorded for this clone. This rearrangement joins TRBV11-1 to TRBJ2-7; D not resolved. This CDR3 spans 12 amino acids. Germline lookup yields CDR1 SGHAT and CDR2 FQDESV (reference sequence). Trimming pared 4 bases from V and 4 bases from J, leaving 8 bases between. In nucleotides, the CDR3 is TGTGCCAGCAGCTCCACAGAATACGAGCAGTACTTC. It codes for CASSSTEYEQYF.

This sequence joins TRBV18 and TRBJ2-7; 10 nucleotides match TRBD2. Germline lookup yields CDR1 KGHSH and CDR2 LQKENI. V dropped 1 base and J dropped 2; count of bases not matched to a gene: 5. This CDR3 has 16 amino acids. The CDR3 reads CASSPLLAGTAYEQYF. The CDR3 DNA reads TGTGCCAGCTCACCACTACTAGCGGGGACTGCCTACGAGCAGTACTTC.

This clone occurred a few times. V is TRBV6-1 and J is TRBJ1-5; D may be TRBD1 (5 bases). V was trimmed by 9 bases and J by 0 bases, leaving 12 bases between them. The length of the CDR3 is 14 residues. Germline-derived CDR1 and CDR2 are MNHNS and SASEGT. CDR3 region: CASDGGDSNQPQHF. As DNA, the CDR3 is TGTGCCAGTGACGGGGGGGATAGCAATCAGCCCCAGCATTTT.

The genes are TRBV7-3 and TRBJ2-1; maybe TRBD1 (6 bases). Germline V gene data show CDR1 as SGHTA and CDR2 as FQGTGA. V was shortened by 1 base and J by 5 bases, with 15 bases between the two germline ends. The CDR3 covers 16 residues. The CDR3 DNA follows: TGTGCCAGCAGCTTAATGGGCAGGGGAATTAACAATGAGCAGTTCTTC. Its translation: CASSLMGRGINNEQFF.

This clone was seen a handful of times. The rearrangement joins TRBV5-1 to TRBJ2-7, with 9 nucleotides matching TRBD1. Germline V gives CDR1 SGHRS, CDR2 YFSETQ. V dropped 4 bases and J dropped 4; count of bases not matched to a gene: 9. The CDR3 runs to 15 residues. This chain's CDR3 is CASSETGTGFYEQYF. CDR3 in DNA: TGCGCCAGCAGCGAAACGGGGACAGGGTTTTACGAGCAGTACTTC.

Only a few counts were recorded for this clone. This rearrangement joins TRBV6-1 to TRBJ1-3; maybe TRBD1 (5 bases). CDR3 length: 15 amino acids. Trimming left V 5 bases short and J 5 bases short, with 16 bases between. The germline CDR1 and CDR2 sequences are MNHNS and SASEGT. The CDR3 region is CASSRDSRGRNTIYF. In DNA, the CDR3 is TGTGCCAGCAGTCGAGACAGCCGTGGAAGAAACACCATATATTTT.

V usage is TRBV2 and J usage is TRBJ1-5; D remains ambiguous. The germline CDR1 and CDR2 sequences are SNHLY and FYNNEI. The CDR3 has 14 residues. Trimming took 4 bases from V and 6 from J, leaving 13 bases between them. The CDR3 bases are TGTGCCAGCAGTGTTGGTCCAGGAGGTCAGCCCCAGCATTTT. Protein sequence: CASSVGPGGQPQHF.

The V call is TRBV28, the J call TRBJ2-7, with 7 bases fitting TRBD2. After removal of 5 bases from V and 0 bases from J, the junction contained 7 bases not matched to a gene. CDR3 length: 15 residues. The V gene's germline CDR1 is MDHEN and CDR2 SYDVKM. CDR3 region: CASSPPGGSSYEQYF. In nucleotides, the CDR3 is TGTGCCAGCAGTCCACCCGGGGGGAGCTCCTACGAGCAGTACTTC.

This clone was seen a handful of times. This chain joins TRBV9 and TRBJ2-3, with D possibly matching TRBD2 (6 bases). V gave up 0 bases and J gave up 4 bases, with 12 bases separating them. The CDR3 has 15 residues. Germline V gene data show CDR1 as SGDLS and CDR2 as YYNGEE. CDR3 DNA: TGTGCCAGCAGCGTAGTTGCGGGGTTCGCAGATACGCAGTATTTT. This encodes CASSVVAGFADTQYF.

This clone was counted a few times. The chain uses TRBV14 and TRBJ2-3, with D perhaps matching TRBD1 (6 bases). The CDR3 contains 15 residues. The germline CDR1 and CDR2 sequences are SGHDN and FVKESK. V was trimmed by 3 bases and J by 2 bases, leaving 12 bases between them. Here the CDR3 reads CASSQTYRDTDTQYF. The CDR3 region has the DNA TGTGCCAGCAGCCAGACCTACAGGGACACAGATACGCAGTATTTT.

The J gene is TRBJ1-4, the V gene TRBV18; D is possibly TRBD1 (6 bases). The CDR3 runs 14 residues. Looked up from germline, CDR1 is KGHSH and CDR2 is LQKENI. Trimming took 1 base from V and 4 from J, leaving 7 bases between them. CDR3: CASSPQGDNEKLFF. For the CDR3, the DNA is TGTGCCAGCTCACCACAGGGGGATAATGAAAAACTGTTTTTT.

This clone has only a few counts. The V call is TRBV7-2, the J call TRBJ2-7, with a possible D match to TRBD1 (5 bases). V lost 5 bases and J 3 bases, leaving 11 bases between the germline ends. The CDR3 has 13 residues. The germline gives CDR1 SGHTA, CDR2 FQGNSA. CDR3 in amino acids: CASSADTHYEQYF. CDR3 nucleotides: TGTGCCAGCAGCGCGGACACCCACTACGAGCAGTACTTC.

The chain joins TRBV2 to TRBJ2-3; D unclear. Trimming pared 7 bases from V and 4 bases from J, leaving 9 bases between. CDR3 length: 12 residues. Germline loops: CDR1 SNHLY, CDR2 FYNNEI. The CDR3, as DNA: TGTGCCAGCAACCGGGTGGCAGATACGCAGTATTTT. Its protein product is CASNRVADTQYF.

A few counts support this clone. The J gene is TRBJ2-3, the V gene TRBV5-1; 7 nucleotides line up with TRBD1. Trimming removed 4 bases from V and 2 bases from J; junction bases left unmatched: 4. The germline gives CDR1 SGHRS, CDR2 YFSETQ. The CDR3 is 14 residues long. CDR3 in amino acids: CASSTDRDTDTQYF. CDR3 in DNA: TGCGCCAGCAGCACCGACAGGGACACAGATACGCAGTATTTT.

In its sample, this clone was seen a few times. V is TRBV4-3 and J is TRBJ2-5, with 9 bases aligning to TRBD2. CDR1 and CDR2 from the germline V gene are LGHNA and YSLEER. The CDR3 sequence is 16 residues long. The J segment lost 4 bases and the V segment lost 1 base, leaving 7 bases of the junction unmatched. CDR3 protein: CASSQAAGGPPETQYF. The CDR3 DNA sequence: TGCGCCAGCAGCCAAGCGGCGGGGGGGCCTCCAGAGACCCAGTACTTC.

This sequence joins TRBV30 and TRBJ2-5, with 8 bases lining up with TRBD2. Germline assignment: CDR1 GTSNPN and CDR2 SVGIG (reference sequence). The CDR3 length is 13 residues. V shed 2 bases, J shed 6 bases, and the junction held 5 bases outside the gene matches. In DNA form, the CDR3 reads TGTGCCTGGAGTCCACCTAGCGGGCAGACCCAGTACTTC. Its translation is CAWSPPSGQTQYF.

V gene TRBV7-3 combines with J gene TRBJ2-1; 8 bases are shared with TRBD1. Germline V gives CDR1 SGHTA, CDR2 FQGTGA. The CDR3 covers 16 residues. Germline trimming cut 6 bases from V and 6 bases from J; bases unmatched to any gene: 13. CDR3: CASRSGTGIGGNEQFF. CDR3 in DNA: TGTGCCAGCAGATCCGGGACAGGAATTGGGGGCAATGAGCAGTTCTTC.

This clone has a handful of counts. The CDR3 spells CASSQTGTGELFF. CDR3 nucleotide sequence: TGTGCCAGCAGCCAGACTGGAACCGGGGAGCTGTTTTTT. This rearrangement joins TRBV5-4 to TRBJ2-2, with no clear D. Deletions cut 4 bases from V and 5 bases from J, with 9 bases between. Germline assignment: CDR1 SGHNT and CDR2 YYREEE (reference sequence). This CDR3 comprises 13 residues. The whole variable domain, remainder taken from reference TRBV5-4 and TRBJ2-2, is ETGVTQSPTHLIKTRGQQVTLRCSSQSGHNTVSWYQQALGQGPQFIFQYYREEENGRGNFPPRFSGLQFPNYSSELNVNALELDDSALYLCASSQTGTGELFFGEGSRLTVL.